This T cell receptor (beta chain) was recovered during a study of shared clonotypes between healthy human individuals. Whole-study results and caveats: A limitation of the genetic and exposure-history diversity represented arose from few donors.

A note on this clone: The antigen remains undetermined. The sample has other DNA sequences that encode this CDR3 too.

Naive CD8 cells, CD45RO-negative and positively selected for CCR7, excluded terminally differentiated effector memory CD45RA+ cells. Germline V CDR1 and CDR2: MDHEN, SYDVKM. This CDR3 is 14 amino acids long. Trimming took 3 bases from V and 0 from J, leaving 6 bases between them. Samples underwent the assay at deep level. Once extracted for a subset, genomic DNA was divided evenly among several immunoSEQ plates. Generated by immunoSEQ multiplex PCR, the TCRdb table keeps only in-frame clones and is missing some. The sample holds a few million clones; 85% to 95% are singletons and the top ten take around 1.8%.

The V and J genes are TRBV28 and TRBJ2-4; no clear D gene. This receptor was obtained from a man between 18 and 35 years old in good health. Some clones in this sample may be carry-over from other donors' samples. Sequencing was performed on naive CD8+ T cells from PBMCs. The CDR3 DNA follows: TGTGCCAGCAGTTTGACTCTAGCCAAAAACATTCAGTACTTC. Residues: CASSLTLAKNIQYF.